This paragraph reports one T cell receptor (beta chain). These data are taken from a study of blood T cell repertoires in COVID-19. Overall study: From T cells, B-cell-depleted T cells, or PBMCs came the material, which was cDNA or gDNA.

Original analysis: Amplification with reference gene primers provided the estimates of nucleated cell counts. Clones were sequenced by immunoSEQ multiplex PCR, and TCRdb holds only the in-frame ones, with some missing. V and J calls and clone size are given by that table; D and trimming were obtained from the DNA. The sample comprises about 110,000 clones, more than 70% of which are singletons, and around 6.5% rests with the top ten. CDR1 and CDR2 from the germline V gene are SGDLS and YYNGEE. Trimming stripped 3 bases from V and 15 bases from J, with 25 bases between. The CDR3 has 15 residues. Sequencing was carried out using peripheral blood. The chain joins TRBV9 to TRBJ2-4; D may be TRBD2 (7 bases). This TCR was sampled from a man aged 50 to 59 with active or convalescent COVID-19. The CDR3 DNA reads as TGTGCCAGCAGCGCGAGCGGGGACCGGGACATAGCTTTGTACTTC. The encoded protein is CASSASGDRDIALYF.